A single sample is the source of the 8 T cell receptor beta chains below, sequenced in a study of early T cells in non-severe SARS-CoV-2 infection. TCRdb used MiXCR to reprocess the 5' RACE reads, holding one entry per CDR3 protein. The sample holds about 64,000 distinct CDR3 sequences; around 13% are singletons and the top ten take roughly 4.2%. The sample comprised whole blood. The receptors derive from an adult who was a healthcare worker with PCR-confirmed SARS-CoV-2 infection or an uninfected control (not recorded which).

This clonotype turned up a few times. Here the CDR3 reads CSVGGHEQFF. CDR3 DNA: TGCAGCGTTGGAGGGCACGAGCAGTTCTTC. This chain uses TRBV29-1 with TRBJ2-1; possibly TRBD2 for D (5 bases). CDR1 is SQVTM and CDR2 is ANQGSEA in the germline V gene. The length of the CDR3 is 10 residues. V lost 4 bases and J 10 bases, leaving 8 bases between the germline ends.

The chain joins TRBV3-1 to TRBJ2-1; 8 bases align to TRBD2. Germline CDR1 reads LGHDT; CDR2 reads YNNKEL (reference sequence). The CDR3 is 16 residues long. V was pared by 0 bases and J by 4 bases, with 5 bases of the junction left unmatched. CDR3: CASSQDLPGGYNEQFF. The CDR3 DNA is TGTGCCAGCAGCCAAGATCTACCGGGGGGGTACAATGAGCAGTTCTTC.

This clonotype turned up a few times. The chain joins TRBV7-2 to TRBJ2-3; D is ambiguous. Per the germline V gene, CDR1 is SGHTA and CDR2 is FQGNSA. The CDR3 is made up of 17 amino acids. Trimming pared 7 bases from V and 0 bases from J, leaving 20 bases between. CDR3 nucleotide sequence: TGTGCCAGCACCACTCTAAGGGTGGACCTAAGCACAGATACGCAGTATTTT. Encoded protein: CASTTLRVDLSTDTQYF.

The V and J genes are TRBV20-1 and TRBJ2-1; 10 bases match TRBD1. V was pared by 8 bases and J by 7 bases, with 2 bases of the junction left unmatched. Germline loops: CDR1 DFQATT, CDR2 SNEGSKA (reference sequence). The CDR3 runs 11 residues. Written as DNA, the CDR3 is TGCAGTAGGGGACAGGGGAATGAGCAGTTCTTC. Its translation: CSRGQGNEQFF.

The chain joins TRBV7-2 to TRBJ2-5, with unresolved D. The ends were cut back, 5 bases at V and 4 bases at J, with 11 bases in the middle. The CDR3 contains 13 residues. CDR1 is SGHTA and CDR2 is FQGNSA in the germline V gene. CDR3 in DNA: TGTGCCAGCAGCGTGATACAGCCAGAGACCCAGTACTTC. Protein sequence: CASSVIQPETQYF.

The chain has TRBV7-6 and TRBJ2-1; a weak D match, TRBD2 (5 bases). Deletions cut 1 base from V and 9 bases from J, with 7 bases between. The germline gives CDR1 SGHVS, CDR2 FNYEAQ. The CDR3 consists of 12 residues. The CDR3 here is CASSLGTLEQFF. For the CDR3, the DNA is TGTGCCAGCAGCTTAGGGACTCTTGAGCAGTTCTTC.

Many counts were recorded for this clonotype. This chain connects TRBV12-3 or TRBV12-4 to TRBJ1-5, with D uncertain. The length of the CDR3 is 15 residues. With 3 bases removed from V and 2 bases from J, the gap between germline ends came to 11 bases. In DNA form, the CDR3 reads TGTGCCAGCAGTTTTTGGGCGGTGGGCAATCAGCCCCAGCATTTT. Translating it yields CASSFWAVGNQPQHF.

V usage is TRBV2 and J usage is TRBJ2-1; 9 bases are a match to TRBD1. With V trimmed by 5 bases and J by 10 bases, 3 bases remained unmatched. The CDR3 is 12 residues long. Germline V gene lookup returns CDR1 SNHLY and CDR2 FYNNEI. Written as DNA, the CDR3 is TGTGCCAGCAGTCCTGGACAGGGGGAGCAGTTCTTC. It is translated as CASSPGQGEQFF.